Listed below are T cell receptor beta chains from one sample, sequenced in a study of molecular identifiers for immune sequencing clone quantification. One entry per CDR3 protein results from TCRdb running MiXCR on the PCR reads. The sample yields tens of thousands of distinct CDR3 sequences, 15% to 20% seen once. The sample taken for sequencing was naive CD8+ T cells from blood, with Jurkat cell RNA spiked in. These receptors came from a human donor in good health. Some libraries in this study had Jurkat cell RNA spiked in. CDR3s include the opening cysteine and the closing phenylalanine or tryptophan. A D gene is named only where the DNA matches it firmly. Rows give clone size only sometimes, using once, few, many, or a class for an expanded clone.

CDR3: CASSPTSTAHSGANVLTF
DNA: TGCGCCAGCAGCCCTACATCGACAGCGCACTCTGGGGCCAACGTCCTGACTTTC
V: TRBV5-1
J: TRBJ2-6
size: few
D: NA

CDR3: CASSLGLPQLGPLSEANVLTF
DNA: TGTGCCAGCAGCTTAGGCCTCCCACAACTGGGACCGCTCTCTGAGGCCAACGTCCTGACTTTC
V: TRBV5-6
J: TRBJ2-6
size: NA
D: NA

CDR3: CASHSPGLATYEQYF
DNA: TGTGCCAGCCACTCCCCGGGACTAGCAACCTACGAGCAGTACTTC
V: TRBV28
J: TRBJ2-7
size: many
D: TRBD2

CDR3: CASSLVETAGGIPDTQYF
DNA: TGTGCCAGCAGTTTAGTGGAGACAGCGGGAGGGATCCCAGATACGCAGTATTTT
V: TRBV12-3/TRBV12-4
J: TRBJ2-3
size: many
D: TRBD2

CDR3: CASSPPGGPGTQYF
DNA: TGTGCCAGCAGTCCCCCGGGGGGTCCCGGGACCCAGTACTTC
V: TRBV12-3/TRBV12-4
J: TRBJ2-5
size: many
D: TRBD2

CDR3: CASRPPDNEQFF
DNA: TGTGCCAGCAGACCTCCAGACAATGAGCAGTTCTTC
V: TRBV11-2
J: TRBJ2-1
size: NA
D: NA

CDR3: CASSLGTGGDTQYF
DNA: TGTGCCAGCAGTTTAGGGACAGGGGGAGATACGCAGTATTTT
V: TRBV28
J: TRBJ2-3
size: many
D: TRBD1

CDR3: CSVELAGGMDTQYF
DNA: TGCAGCGTTGAACTAGCGGGAGGAATGGATACGCAGTATTTT
V: TRBV29-1
J: TRBJ2-3
size: many
D: TRBD2

CDR3: CASSEYPGTENTEAFF
DNA: TGTGCCAGCAGTGAATATCCCGGGACAGAGAACACTGAAGCTTTCTTT
V: TRBV25-1
J: TRBJ1-1
size: many
D: TRBD1

CDR3: CASRQGGSSYNEQFF
DNA: TGTGCCAGCAGACAGGGGGGGAGCTCCTACAATGAGCAGTTCTTC
V: TRBV6-2/TRBV6-3
J: TRBJ2-1
size: many
D: NA

CDR3: CASSLWGGARYEQYF
DNA: TGTGCCAGCAGCTTGTGGGGGGGGGCGAGGTACGAGCAGTACTTC
V: TRBV5-6
J: TRBJ2-7
size: few
D: NA

CDR3: CASSQDRGGPISYEQYF
DNA: TGCGCCAGCAGCCAAGATCGGGGGGGGCCTATAAGCTACGAGCAGTACTTC
V: TRBV4-1
J: TRBJ2-7
size: many
D: TRBD2

CDR3: CAWSAGAGAYEQYF
DNA: TGTGCCTGGAGTGCAGGGGCAGGAGCCTACGAGCAGTACTTC
V: TRBV30
J: TRBJ2-7
size: many
D: NA

CDR3: CSVVDGGRQSSYEQYF
DNA: TGCAGCGTTGTGGATGGCGGGAGGCAGAGCTCCTACGAGCAGTACTTC
V: TRBV29-1
J: TRBJ2-7
size: NA
D: TRBD2

CDR3: CASRRGAYTEAFF
DNA: TGTGCCAGCAGGAGGGGGGCCTACACTGAAGCTTTCTTT
V: TRBV7-6
J: TRBJ1-1
size: many
D: NA

CDR3: CASSQDILNQPQHF
DNA: TGTGCCAGCAGCCAAGACATTCTCAATCAGCCCCAGCATTTT
V: TRBV3-1
J: TRBJ1-5
size: many
D: NA

CDR3: CASSLVQAPSTDTQYF
DNA: TGTGCCAGCAGCTTAGTACAGGCACCTAGCACAGATACGCAGTATTTT
V: TRBV7-2
J: TRBJ2-3
size: many
D: NA

CDR3: CASSLSSTPEQFF
DNA: TGTGCCAGCAGTTTATCTTCCACTCCGGAGCAGTTCTTC
V: TRBV27
J: TRBJ2-1
size: few
D: NA

CDR3: CASSHTQGSTEAFF
DNA: TGTGCCAGCAGCCACACGCAGGGAAGTACTGAAGCTTTCTTT
V: TRBV4-2
J: TRBJ1-1
size: many
D: NA

CDR3: CSARSDRSNQPQHF
DNA: TGCAGTGCCCGATCGGACAGGAGTAATCAGCCCCAGCATTTT
V: TRBV20-1
J: TRBJ1-5
size: few
D: TRBD1

CDR3: CSVEDQGQGYEQHF
DNA: TGCAGCGTTGAAGATCAGGGACAGGGCTACGAGCAGCACTTC
V: TRBV29-1
J: TRBJ2-7
size: NA
D: TRBD1

CDR3: CASSLARGSRGLAGKTQETQYF
DNA: TGTGCCAGCAGCTTAGCGCGGGGGAGCCGGGGACTAGCGGGAAAAACTCAAGAGACCCAGTACTTC
V: TRBV7-8
J: TRBJ2-5
size: many
D: TRBD2

CDR3: CASSFSGYLSYEQYF
DNA: TGTGCCAGCAGTTTCTCGGGTTACCTCTCCTACGAGCAGTACTTC
V: TRBV28
J: TRBJ2-7
size: many
D: NA

CDR3: CASSLGGLAGLHF
DNA: TGTGCCAGCAGCTTAGGGGGACTAGCGGGACTACATTTC
V: TRBV11-2
J: TRBJ2-7
size: NA
D: TRBD2

CDR3: CASSITGDLNEKLFF
DNA: TGTGCCAGCAGCATCACAGGGGACCTTAATGAAAAACTGTTTTTT
V: TRBV27
J: TRBJ1-4
size: many
D: TRBD1

CDR3: CASSLLTSAETQYF
DNA: TGTGCCAGCAGCTTATTAACCTCGGCGGAGACCCAGTACTTC
V: TRBV7-9
J: TRBJ2-5
size: many
D: NA

CDR3: CAWSAWGYGYTF
DNA: TGTGCCTGGAGTGCCTGGGGGTATGGCTACACCTTC
V: TRBV30
J: TRBJ1-2
size: many
D: NA

CDR3: CASSVFSGQYNEQFF
DNA: TGTGCCAGCAGCGTTTTTAGCGGCCAATACAATGAGCAGTTCTTC
V: TRBV9
J: TRBJ2-1
size: many
D: NA

CDR3: CASSSKQVNYGYTF
DNA: TGTGCCAGCAGTTCCAAACAGGTGAACTATGGCTACACCTTC
V: TRBV12-3/TRBV12-4
J: TRBJ1-2
size: few
D: NA

CDR3: CASSSPIRELQYEQYF
DNA: TGTGCCAGCAGCTCCCCGATCAGGGAATTACAGTACGAGCAGTACTTC
V: TRBV5-6
J: TRBJ2-7
size: few
D: NA

CDR3: CATSRDQREGPDEQFF
DNA: TGTGCCACCAGCAGAGATCAGCGGGAGGGCCCTGATGAGCAGTTCTTC
V: TRBV15
J: TRBJ2-1
size: NA
D: TRBD2

CDR3: CASSLLPLAQHNEQFF
DNA: TGTGCCAGCAGCTTACTCCCACTAGCGCAACACAATGAGCAGTTCTTC
V: TRBV7-9
J: TRBJ2-1
size: NA
D: TRBD2

CDR3: CASSLSQGTQVLNTEAFF
DNA: TGTGCCAGCAGTTTATCTCAGGGGACCCAGGTCCTGAACACTGAAGCTTTCTTT
V: TRBV27
J: TRBJ1-1
size: few
D: NA

CDR3: CASSLRWASGKDTQYF
DNA: TGTGCCAGCAGTTTAAGATGGGCTAGCGGGAAAGATACGCAGTATTTT
V: TRBV27
J: TRBJ2-3
size: many
D: TRBD2

CDR3: CASSSSGRAYDEQYF
DNA: TGTGCCAGCAGCAGTAGCGGGAGGGCCTACGACGAGCAGTACTTC
V: TRBV7-6
J: TRBJ2-7
size: many
D: TRBD2

CDR3: CASSIELAGGRYNEQFF
DNA: TGTGCCAGTAGTATAGAACTAGCGGGGGGCCGCTACAATGAGCAGTTCTTC
V: TRBV19
J: TRBJ2-1
size: many
D: TRBD2

CDR3: CASSQEPGVGVLDTGELFF
DNA: TGTGCCAGCAGCCAAGAACCCGGGGTGGGGGTCCTAGACACCGGGGAGCTGTTTTTT
V: TRBV3-1
J: TRBJ2-2
size: many
D: NA

CDR3: CSGLMQLSNTIYF
DNA: TGCAGCGGCCTAATGCAGTTATCGAACACCATATATTTT
V: TRBV29-1
J: TRBJ1-3
size: many
D: NA

CDR3: CATSDRPYNEQFF
DNA: TGTGCCACGTCCGACAGGCCGTACAATGAGCAGTTCTTC
V: TRBV25-1
J: TRBJ2-1
size: many
D: NA

CDR3: CAWWGAGGHTGELFF
DNA: TGTGCCTGGTGGGGGGCAGGGGGCCACACCGGGGAGCTGTTTTTT
V: TRBV30
J: TRBJ2-2
size: NA
D: TRBD1

CDR3: CAWGFGTGPYEQYF
DNA: TGTGCCTGGGGTTTCGGGACAGGGCCGTACGAGCAGTACTTC
V: TRBV30
J: TRBJ2-7
size: NA
D: TRBD1

CDR3: CASKGLAGEQYF
DNA: TGTGCCAGCAAGGGGCTAGCTGGCGAGCAGTACTTC
V: TRBV12-3/TRBV12-4
J: TRBJ2-7
size: few
D: NA

CDR3: CASSPGSSGGHEQFF
DNA: TGTGCCAGCAGCCCAGGGTCTAGCGGGGGCCATGAGCAGTTCTTC
V: TRBV27
J: TRBJ2-1
size: many
D: TRBD2

CDR3: CASSISGGSNTEAFF
DNA: TGTGCCAGTAGTATTTCAGGGGGCTCCAACACTGAAGCTTTCTTT
V: TRBV19
J: TRBJ1-1
size: many
D: TRBD1

CDR3: CASSPADMLQETQYF
DNA: TGTGCCAGCAGCCCGGCTGACATGCTACAAGAGACCCAGTACTTC
V: TRBV9
J: TRBJ2-5
size: few
D: NA

CDR3: CASSLAALAGFYNEQFF
DNA: TGTGCCAGCAGCTTAGCGGCTCTAGCGGGATTCTACAATGAGCAGTTCTTC
V: TRBV7-9
J: TRBJ2-1
size: many
D: TRBD2

CDR3: CASSLTARPIYEQYF
DNA: TGTGCCAGCAGTTTGACTGCGAGACCGATCTACGAGCAGTACTTC
V: TRBV27
J: TRBJ2-7
size: NA
D: NA

CDR3: CASSLARVVTAESHSPLHF
DNA: TGTGCCAGCAGCTTAGCTCGTGTCGTGACAGCGGAATCGCATTCACCCCTCCACTTT
V: TRBV7-8
J: TRBJ1-6
size: many
D: NA

CDR3: CASSGRDLTRTEAFF
DNA: TGTGCCAGCAGTGGGCGGGACCTCACGCGGACTGAAGCTTTCTTT
V: TRBV27
J: TRBJ1-1
size: many
D: NA

CDR3: CASSTLEGINEQFF
DNA: TGTGCCAGTAGTACTCTCGAGGGGATCAATGAGCAGTTCTTC
V: TRBV19
J: TRBJ2-1
size: few
D: NA

CDR3: CASRGQGDTEAFF
DNA: TGTGCCAGCCGGGGACAGGGGGACACTGAAGCTTTCTTT
V: TRBV2
J: TRBJ1-1
size: many
D: TRBD1

CDR3: CASTISLYYGYTF
DNA: TGTGCCAGCACCATTAGCCTCTACTATGGCTACACCTTC
V: TRBV7-2
J: TRBJ1-2
size: many
D: NA

CDR3: CAWEPNGLFGAFF
DNA: TGTGCCTGGGAACCAAACGGGCTTTTTGGAGCTTTCTTT
V: TRBV30
J: TRBJ1-1
size: many
D: NA

CDR3: CATSEGQTNQPQHF
DNA: TGTGCCACCAGTGAGGGACAAACGAATCAGCCCCAGCATTTT
V: TRBV24-1
J: TRBJ1-5
size: many
D: NA